This T cell receptor (beta chain) was profiled in a study of T cell responses to AZD1222 COVID-19 vaccine. At the level of the study: Pooled samples include second doses given at about 4 or 12 weeks.

Turning to this clone: Its antigen is still unknown.

Method: immunoSEQ multiplex PCR; TCRdb's copy keeps in-frame clones and lacks some. The sample gives over 100,000 clones, around 87% of which show up once; 4.5% to 5.5% is in the top ten. Whole-study findings and limits: Donors, mostly white British, included more females; clonal diversity was possibly underestimated.

The length of the CDR3 is 17 residues. After removal of 4 bases from V and 0 bases from J, the junction contained 8 bases not matched to a gene. This chain joins TRBV5-3 and TRBJ1-4; 8 nucleotides match TRBD1. TRBV5-3 is reported as an ORF; its role is uncertain. The TCR comes from an adult in good health. This specimen was peripheral blood, taken on day 0 of AZD1222 vaccination. The CDR3 loop is CARSPGQDAATNEKLFF. The CDR3 nucleotides are TGTGCCAGAAGCCCGGGACAGGATGCAGCAACTAATGAAAAACTGTTTTTT.